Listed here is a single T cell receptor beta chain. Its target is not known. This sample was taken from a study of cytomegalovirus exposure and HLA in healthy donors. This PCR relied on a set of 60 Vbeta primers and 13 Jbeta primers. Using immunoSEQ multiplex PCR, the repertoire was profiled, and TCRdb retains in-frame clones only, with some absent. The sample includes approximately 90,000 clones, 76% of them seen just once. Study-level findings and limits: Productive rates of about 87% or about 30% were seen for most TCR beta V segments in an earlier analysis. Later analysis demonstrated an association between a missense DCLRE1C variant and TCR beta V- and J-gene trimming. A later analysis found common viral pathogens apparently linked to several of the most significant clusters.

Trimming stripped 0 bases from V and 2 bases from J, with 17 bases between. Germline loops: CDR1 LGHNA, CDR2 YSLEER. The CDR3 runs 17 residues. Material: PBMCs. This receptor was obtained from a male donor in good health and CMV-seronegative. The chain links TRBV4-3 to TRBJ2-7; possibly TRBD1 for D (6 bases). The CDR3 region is CASSQDDYRVSAYEQYF. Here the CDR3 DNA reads TGCGCCAGCAGCCAAGATGACTACAGGGTTAGCGCCTACGAGCAGTACTTC.